This TCR beta chain was sequenced for a study of T cells in Graves' hyperthyroidism and ophthalmopathy. Study background: Any treatment followed the collection of peripheral blood at initial diagnosis. Regarding the study as a whole: Also found in blood were most expanded thyroid clonotypes above 0.001.

This clonotype was recorded many times. Its target is not known. RNA transcripts were the template for amplifying TCR beta CDR3 regions. Researchers ran a first-round RT-PCR on the TCR CDR3 using the HTBI primer set. TCRdb analysed the multiplex PCR reads with MiXCR anew, one entry per CDR3 protein. The table has nearly 600,000 distinct CDR3 sequences, about 14% seen once. CDR1 and CDR2 (germline): SGHTA, FQGNSA. Unmatched junction bases numbered 6, after V lost 4 bases and J lost 0 bases. This CDR3 has 15 amino acids. Sample: blood. The source of this sequence is a woman in her twenties or thirties with Graves' hyperthyroidism that later progressed to Graves' ophthalmopathy. The chain joins TRBV7-2 to TRBJ2-7; TRBD2 agrees at 7 bases. The CDR3 spells CASSSQAGISYEQYF. The CDR3 nucleotides read TGTGCCAGCAGCTCCCAAGCGGGGATCTCCTACGAGCAGTACTTC.